These T cell receptor beta chains were read from a single sample in a study of blood T cell repertoires in COVID-19. The protocol was immunoSEQ multiplex PCR, while the TCRdb copy is restricted to in-frame clones and leaves out a portion. The sample includes approximately 140,000 clones, about 85% seen only once; the top ten take 1.6%. The specimen sequenced was peripheral blood. Source of these receptors: a human donor in a cohort sampled during active COVID-19. Each CDR3 is given with its conserved first and last residue. Each record gives: V gene, clone size, CDR3 length, J gene, D gene, CDR3 DNA, CDR3 protein. D genes are given only for firm matches. Clone sizes are given selectively: once, few, many, or a class where the clone is expanded.

v_call: TRBV5-4; clone_size: -; cdr3_length: 13; j_call: TRBJ1-2; d_call: -; cdr3_nt: TGTGCCAGCAGCTTCCGGGGGGCCTATGGCTACACCTTC; cdr3_aa: CASSFRGAYGYTF
v_call: TRBV28; clone_size: -; cdr3_length: 11; j_call: TRBJ2-7; d_call: -; cdr3_nt: TGTGCCAGCATTAGCGGCTACGAGCAGTACTTC; cdr3_aa: CASISGYEQYF
v_call: TRBV29-1; clone_size: once; cdr3_length: 14; j_call: TRBJ2-7; d_call: -; cdr3_nt: TGCAGCGTTGAAGGCTTGGGTGGGTCTAGGGAGCAGTACTTC; cdr3_aa: CSVEGLGGSREQYF
v_call: TRBV29-1; clone_size: -; cdr3_length: 14; j_call: TRBJ2-2; d_call: TRBD1; cdr3_nt: TGCAGCGTTCGTACGGGACAGGGTTCCGGGGAGCTGTTTTTT; cdr3_aa: CSVRTGQGSGELFF
v_call: TRBV6-5; clone_size: once; cdr3_length: 15; j_call: TRBJ1-5; d_call: -; cdr3_nt: TGTGCCAGCACCAGGGGCGACGGACCTCATCAGCCCCAGCATTTT; cdr3_aa: CASTRGDGPHQPQHF
v_call: TRBV7-9; clone_size: -; cdr3_length: 16; j_call: TRBJ2-5; d_call: TRBD1; cdr3_nt: TGTGCCAGCAGCGCCGGGCCCGGGACAGGTCAAGAGACCCAGTACTTC; cdr3_aa: CASSAGPGTGQETQYF
v_call: TRBV12-3/TRBV12-4; clone_size: -; cdr3_length: 13; j_call: TRBJ2-5; d_call: TRBD2; cdr3_nt: TGTGCCAGCAGCTGGGGGGGGGAAGAGACCCAGTACTTC; cdr3_aa: CASSWGGEETQYF
v_call: TRBV19; clone_size: -; cdr3_length: 13; j_call: TRBJ1-2; d_call: TRBD1; cdr3_nt: TGTGCCAGTAGTTCCGTGGACAGGAGTGTCTACACCTTC; cdr3_aa: CASSSVDRSVYTF
v_call: TRBV5-1; clone_size: many; cdr3_length: 15; j_call: TRBJ2-5; d_call: TRBD1; cdr3_nt: TGCGCCAGCAGTTCGACAGGGGCGGCACAAGAGACCCAGTACTTC; cdr3_aa: CASSSTGAAQETQYF
v_call: TRBV7-2; clone_size: -; cdr3_length: 14; j_call: TRBJ2-2; d_call: TRBD1; cdr3_nt: TGTGCCAGCAGCCTCGACAGGGGCACCGGGGAGCTGTTTTTT; cdr3_aa: CASSLDRGTGELFF
v_call: TRBV5-4; clone_size: -; cdr3_length: 16; j_call: TRBJ1-4; d_call: TRBD1; cdr3_nt: TGTGCCAGCAGCGGAAGGACAGGGGGCACTAATGAAAAACTGTTTTTT; cdr3_aa: CASSGRTGGTNEKLFF
v_call: TRBV7-9; clone_size: -; cdr3_length: 15; j_call: TRBJ1-4; d_call: -; cdr3_nt: TGTGCCAGCAGCCCCGGGGGGAGATTGAATGAAAAACTGTTTTTT; cdr3_aa: CASSPGGRLNEKLFF
v_call: TRBV3-1/TRBV3-2; clone_size: -; cdr3_length: 15; j_call: TRBJ1-2; d_call: -; cdr3_nt: TGTGCCAGCAGTACAGAGCCCACAGGGTACTATGGCTACACCTTC; cdr3_aa: CASSTEPTGYYGYTF
v_call: TRBV30; clone_size: -; cdr3_length: 16; j_call: TRBJ2-5; d_call: TRBD2; cdr3_nt: TGTGCCTGGAGTCACGGACTAGCGGGAGAGGGAGAGACCCAGTACTTC; cdr3_aa: CAWSHGLAGEGETQYF
v_call: TRBV6-5; clone_size: -; cdr3_length: 15; j_call: TRBJ2-7; d_call: TRBD2; cdr3_nt: TGTGCCAGCAGTCTTAGGACTAGCGCCTCCTACGAGCAGTACTTC; cdr3_aa: CASSLRTSASYEQYF
v_call: TRBV7-3; clone_size: -; cdr3_length: 11; j_call: TRBJ2-7; d_call: -; cdr3_nt: TGTGCCAGCAGCCCCACTAACGAGCAGTACTTC; cdr3_aa: CASSPTNEQYF
v_call: TRBV5-1; clone_size: -; cdr3_length: 13; j_call: TRBJ2-5; d_call: TRBD1; cdr3_nt: TGCGCCAGCGCCGGGACAGTCAAAGAGACCCAGTACTTC; cdr3_aa: CASAGTVKETQYF
v_call: TRBV5-4; clone_size: -; cdr3_length: 15; j_call: TRBJ2-3; d_call: TRBD2; cdr3_nt: TGTGCCAGCAGCTCGCTAGCGGAAAGCACAGATACGCAGTATTTT; cdr3_aa: CASSSLAESTDTQYF
v_call: TRBV5-1; clone_size: -; cdr3_length: 16; j_call: TRBJ2-2; d_call: -; cdr3_nt: TGCGCCAGCAACGGCAGGGGCGGGAGTTATAACGGGGAGCTGTTTTTT; cdr3_aa: CASNGRGGSYNGELFF
v_call: TRBV3-1/TRBV3-2; clone_size: -; cdr3_length: 15; j_call: TRBJ2-2; d_call: TRBD2; cdr3_nt: TGTGCCAGCAGCCACCGGACTAGCGGCACCGGGGAGCTGTTTTTT; cdr3_aa: CASSHRTSGTGELFF
v_call: TRBV5-1; clone_size: -; cdr3_length: 15; j_call: TRBJ2-3; d_call: -; cdr3_nt: TGCGCCAGCAGCTTTCTACGGGTGGACACAGATACGCAGTATTTT; cdr3_aa: CASSFLRVDTDTQYF
v_call: TRBV5-1; clone_size: -; cdr3_length: 16; j_call: TRBJ2-7; d_call: -; cdr3_nt: TGCGCCAGCAGCCCCAAGGTAGGGGACTCCTCCTACGAGCAGTACTTC; cdr3_aa: CASSPKVGDSSYEQYF
v_call: TRBV14; clone_size: many; cdr3_length: 15; j_call: TRBJ2-7; d_call: TRBD2; cdr3_nt: TGTGCCAGCAGCCAAGCGGGAGGGCCAAGGTACGAGCAGTACTTC; cdr3_aa: CASSQAGGPRYEQYF
v_call: TRBV27; clone_size: -; cdr3_length: 15; j_call: TRBJ2-1; d_call: -; cdr3_nt: TGTGCCAGCAGTAACCCTCTAGGAGTCTACAATGAGCAGTTCTTC; cdr3_aa: CASSNPLGVYNEQFF
v_call: TRBV19; clone_size: -; cdr3_length: 13; j_call: TRBJ2-3; d_call: -; cdr3_nt: TGTGCCAGTAGTCGGGGGATTGCGGATACGCAGTATTTT; cdr3_aa: CASSRGIADTQYF
v_call: TRBV19; clone_size: -; cdr3_length: 16; j_call: TRBJ2-1; d_call: TRBD2; cdr3_nt: TGTGCCAGTAAACCGGCTAGCGGGTTCCCGTACAATGAGCAGTTCTTC; cdr3_aa: CASKPASGFPYNEQFF
v_call: TRBV11-2; clone_size: -; cdr3_length: 15; j_call: TRBJ2-3; d_call: TRBD2; cdr3_nt: TGTGCCAGCAGCTTAGATTCGGGGGGAATAGATACGCAGTATTTT; cdr3_aa: CASSLDSGGIDTQYF
v_call: TRBV3-1/TRBV3-2; clone_size: -; cdr3_length: 14; j_call: TRBJ2-7; d_call: TRBD1; cdr3_nt: TGTGCCAGCAGCCAAGATTGGGACAGCTACGAGCAGTACTTC; cdr3_aa: CASSQDWDSYEQYF
v_call: TRBV24-1; clone_size: -; cdr3_length: 15; j_call: TRBJ2-5; d_call: TRBD2; cdr3_nt: TGTGCCACCAGTGATTCCCGACTAGCTCTCGAGACCCAGTACTTC; cdr3_aa: CATSDSRLALETQYF
v_call: TRBV9; clone_size: -; cdr3_length: 15; j_call: TRBJ2-1; d_call: TRBD2; cdr3_nt: TGTGCCAGCAGCCCCCGGGTGGGAGGGTACAATGAGCAGTTCTTC; cdr3_aa: CASSPRVGGYNEQFF
v_call: TRBV4-3; clone_size: -; cdr3_length: 14; j_call: TRBJ1-2; d_call: -; cdr3_nt: TGCGCCAGCAGCCCCCCCGGACAGAGGTATGGCTACACCTTC; cdr3_aa: CASSPPGQRYGYTF
v_call: TRBV6-6; clone_size: -; cdr3_length: 13; j_call: TRBJ1-1; d_call: -; cdr3_nt: TGTGCCAGCAGCCTACAGGGTGACACTGAAGCTTTCTTT; cdr3_aa: CASSLQGDTEAFF
v_call: TRBV5-1; clone_size: -; cdr3_length: 16; j_call: TRBJ1-4; d_call: -; cdr3_nt: TGCGCCAGCAGCGAATTCCCGCGGGGCGGTGGTGAAAAACTGTTTTTT; cdr3_aa: CASSEFPRGGGEKLFF
v_call: TRBV2; clone_size: -; cdr3_length: 16; j_call: TRBJ2-5; d_call: -; cdr3_nt: TGTGCCAGCAAAGTAGGGGGGGGAATCGGACAAGAGACCCAGTACTTC; cdr3_aa: CASKVGGGIGQETQYF
v_call: TRBV7-2; clone_size: -; cdr3_length: 12; j_call: TRBJ2-7; d_call: -; cdr3_nt: TGTGCCAGCAGCACACAGTTCTACGAGCAGTACTTC; cdr3_aa: CASSTQFYEQYF
v_call: TRBV2; clone_size: -; cdr3_length: 15; j_call: TRBJ1-6; d_call: TRBD1; cdr3_nt: TGTGCCAGCAGTGAAAGGGGACAGGACAATTCACCCCTCCACTTT; cdr3_aa: CASSERGQDNSPLHF
v_call: TRBV19; clone_size: -; cdr3_length: 17; j_call: TRBJ2-3; d_call: TRBD2; cdr3_nt: TGTGCCAGTAGTAGACTAGCGGGAGGAGACGGCACAGATACGCAGTATTTT; cdr3_aa: CASSRLAGGDGTDTQYF
v_call: TRBV2; clone_size: -; cdr3_length: 12; j_call: TRBJ1-1; d_call: -; cdr3_nt: TGTGCCAGCAGTGCTGTGAACACTGAAGCTTTCTTT; cdr3_aa: CASSAVNTEAFF
v_call: TRBV7-9; clone_size: -; cdr3_length: 15; j_call: TRBJ1-1; d_call: -; cdr3_nt: TGTGCCAGCAGCCCGTCCCGGGACACGAACACTGAAGCTTTCTTT; cdr3_aa: CASSPSRDTNTEAFF
v_call: TRBV5-1; clone_size: -; cdr3_length: 14; j_call: TRBJ2-5; d_call: TRBD1; cdr3_nt: TGCGCCAGCAGCCACCCGGGACAGAAAGAGACCCAGTACTTC; cdr3_aa: CASSHPGQKETQYF
v_call: TRBV2; clone_size: -; cdr3_length: 14; j_call: TRBJ1-5; d_call: TRBD1; cdr3_nt: TGTGCCAGCAGCCCACAGGGGATCAATCAGCCCCAGCATTTT; cdr3_aa: CASSPQGINQPQHF
v_call: TRBV29-1; clone_size: -; cdr3_length: 14; j_call: TRBJ2-5; d_call: TRBD2; cdr3_nt: TGCAGCGTTTTGACCCCTAGCGGGAGTGAGACCCAGTACTTC; cdr3_aa: CSVLTPSGSETQYF
v_call: TRBV28; clone_size: -; cdr3_length: 14; j_call: TRBJ1-2; d_call: -; cdr3_nt: TGTGCCAGCAGCCTCCCCGGGGGGATAGATGGCTACACCTTC; cdr3_aa: CASSLPGGIDGYTF
v_call: TRBV5-4; clone_size: few; cdr3_length: 15; j_call: TRBJ1-5; d_call: TRBD1; cdr3_nt: TGTGCCAGCAGCCAGGGGACAGGCAGGAATCAGCCCCAGCATTTT; cdr3_aa: CASSQGTGRNQPQHF
v_call: TRBV15; clone_size: -; cdr3_length: 15; j_call: TRBJ2-4; d_call: TRBD1; cdr3_nt: TGTGCCACCAGCAGATCCCGGACAGGGTTGGACATTCAGTACTTC; cdr3_aa: CATSRSRTGLDIQYF